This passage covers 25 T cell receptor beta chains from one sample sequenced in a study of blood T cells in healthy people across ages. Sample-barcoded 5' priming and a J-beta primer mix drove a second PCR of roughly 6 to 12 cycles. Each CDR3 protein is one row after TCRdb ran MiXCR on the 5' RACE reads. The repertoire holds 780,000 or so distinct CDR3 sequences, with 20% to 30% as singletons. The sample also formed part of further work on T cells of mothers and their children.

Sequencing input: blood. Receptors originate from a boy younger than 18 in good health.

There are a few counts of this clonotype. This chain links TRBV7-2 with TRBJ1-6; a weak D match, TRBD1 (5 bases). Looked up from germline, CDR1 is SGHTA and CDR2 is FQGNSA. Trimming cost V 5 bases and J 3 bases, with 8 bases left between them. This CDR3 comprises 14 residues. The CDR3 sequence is CASSGANYNSPLHF. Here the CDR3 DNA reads TGTGCCAGCAGCGGGGCCAACTATAATTCACCCCTCCACTTT.

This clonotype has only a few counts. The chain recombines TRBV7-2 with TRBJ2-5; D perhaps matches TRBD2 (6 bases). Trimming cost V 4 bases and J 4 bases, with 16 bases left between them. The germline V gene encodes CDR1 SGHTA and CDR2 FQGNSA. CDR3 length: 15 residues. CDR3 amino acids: CASSSGIPGGETQYF. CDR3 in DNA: TGTGCCAGCAGCTCCGGGATTCCCGGGGGAGAGACCCAGTACTTC.

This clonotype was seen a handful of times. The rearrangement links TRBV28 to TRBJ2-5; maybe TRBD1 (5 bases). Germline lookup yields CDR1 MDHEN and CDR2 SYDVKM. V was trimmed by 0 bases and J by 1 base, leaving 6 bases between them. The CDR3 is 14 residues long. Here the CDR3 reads CASSLWDTQETQYF. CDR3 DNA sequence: TGTGCCAGCAGTTTATGGGACACCCAAGAGACCCAGTACTTC.

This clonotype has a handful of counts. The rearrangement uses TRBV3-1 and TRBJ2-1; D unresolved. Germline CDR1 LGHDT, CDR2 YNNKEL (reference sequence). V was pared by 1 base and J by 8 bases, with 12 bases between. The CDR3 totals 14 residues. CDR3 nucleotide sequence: TGTGCCAGCAGCCAAGCCCCCCAGCTCTATGAGCAGTTCTTC. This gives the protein CASSQAPQLYEQFF.

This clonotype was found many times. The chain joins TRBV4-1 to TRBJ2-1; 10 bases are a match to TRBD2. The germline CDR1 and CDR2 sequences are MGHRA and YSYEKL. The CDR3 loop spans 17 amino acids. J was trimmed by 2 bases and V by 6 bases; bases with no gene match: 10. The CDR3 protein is CASSEGSGRRTYNEQFF. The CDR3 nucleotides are TGCGCCAGCAGTGAAGGTAGCGGGAGGCGCACCTACAATGAGCAGTTCTTC.

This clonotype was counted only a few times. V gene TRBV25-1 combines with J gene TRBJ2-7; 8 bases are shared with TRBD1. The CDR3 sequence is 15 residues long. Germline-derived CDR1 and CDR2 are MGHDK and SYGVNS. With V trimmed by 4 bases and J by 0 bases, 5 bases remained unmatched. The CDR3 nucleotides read TGTGCCAGCAGTGGACCCGGGACAGGCTCCTACGAGCAGTACTTC. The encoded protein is CASSGPGTGSYEQYF.

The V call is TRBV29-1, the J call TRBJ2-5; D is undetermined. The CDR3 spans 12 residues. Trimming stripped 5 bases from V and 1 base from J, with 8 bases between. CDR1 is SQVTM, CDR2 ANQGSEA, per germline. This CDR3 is CSVQEIQETQYF. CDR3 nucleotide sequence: TGCAGCGTTCAGGAAATCCAAGAGACCCAGTACTTC.

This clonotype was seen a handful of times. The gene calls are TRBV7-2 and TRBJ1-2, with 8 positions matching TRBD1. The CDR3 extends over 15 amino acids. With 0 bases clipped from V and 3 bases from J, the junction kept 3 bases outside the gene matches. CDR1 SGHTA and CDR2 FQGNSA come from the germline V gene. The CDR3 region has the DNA TGTGCCAGCAGCTTAGCGTACAGGGGGGACTATGGCTACACCTTC. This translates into CASSLAYRGDYGYTF.

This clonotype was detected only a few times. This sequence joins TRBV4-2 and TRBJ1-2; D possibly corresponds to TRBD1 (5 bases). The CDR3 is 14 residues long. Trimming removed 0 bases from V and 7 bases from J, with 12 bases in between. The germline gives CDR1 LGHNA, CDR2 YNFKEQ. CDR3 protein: CASSQDWGLAGYTF. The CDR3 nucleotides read TGTGCCAGCAGCCAAGATTGGGGACTGGCTGGCTACACCTTC.

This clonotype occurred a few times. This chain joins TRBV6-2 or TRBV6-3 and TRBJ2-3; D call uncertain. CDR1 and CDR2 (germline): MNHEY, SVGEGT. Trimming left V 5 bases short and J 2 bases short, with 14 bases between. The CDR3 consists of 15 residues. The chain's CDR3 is CASSRLAAPTDTQYF. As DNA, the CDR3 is TGTGCCAGCAGTCGACTGGCAGCCCCCACAGATACGCAGTATTTT.

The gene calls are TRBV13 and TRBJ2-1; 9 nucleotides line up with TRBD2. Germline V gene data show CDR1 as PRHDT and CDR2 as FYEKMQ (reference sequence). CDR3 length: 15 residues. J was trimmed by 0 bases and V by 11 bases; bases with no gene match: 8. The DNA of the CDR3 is TGTGCCGGTGCTAGCGGGGACAGCTCCTACAATGAGCAGTTCTTC. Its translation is CAGASGDSSYNEQFF. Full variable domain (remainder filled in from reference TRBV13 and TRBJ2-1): AAGVIQSPRHLIKEKRETATLKCYPIPRHDTVYWYQQGPGQDPQFLISFYEKMQSDKGSIPDRFSAQQFSDYHSELNMSSLELGDSALYFCAGASGDSSYNEQFFGPGTRLTVL.

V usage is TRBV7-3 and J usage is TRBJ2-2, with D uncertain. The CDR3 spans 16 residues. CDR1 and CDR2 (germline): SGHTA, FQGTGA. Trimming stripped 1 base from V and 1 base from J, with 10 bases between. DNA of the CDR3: TGTGCCAGCAGCTTAATGCCTAACGGGAACACCGGGGAGCTGTTTTTT. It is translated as CASSLMPNGNTGELFF.

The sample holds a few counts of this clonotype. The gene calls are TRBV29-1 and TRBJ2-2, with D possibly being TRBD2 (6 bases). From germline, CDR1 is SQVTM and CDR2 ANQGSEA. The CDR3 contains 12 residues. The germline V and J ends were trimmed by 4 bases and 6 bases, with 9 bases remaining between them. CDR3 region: CSVGRDSGELFF. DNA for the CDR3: TGCAGCGTTGGGAGGGATTCCGGGGAGCTGTTTTTT.

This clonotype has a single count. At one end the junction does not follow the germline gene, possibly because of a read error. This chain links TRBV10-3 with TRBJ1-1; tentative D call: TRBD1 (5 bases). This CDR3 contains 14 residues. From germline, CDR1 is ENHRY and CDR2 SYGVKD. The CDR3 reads CAVSESEGTTEAFF. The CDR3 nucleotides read TGTGCCGTCAGTGAGTCGGAGGGGACTACTGAAGCTTTCTTT.

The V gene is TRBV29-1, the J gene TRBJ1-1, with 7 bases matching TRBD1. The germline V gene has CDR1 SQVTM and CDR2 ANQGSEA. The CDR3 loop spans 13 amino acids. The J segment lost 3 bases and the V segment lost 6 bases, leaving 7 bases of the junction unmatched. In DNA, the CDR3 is TGCAGCGTGGAGGGGGCGCCGGACACTGAAGCTTTCTTT. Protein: CSVEGAPDTEAFF.

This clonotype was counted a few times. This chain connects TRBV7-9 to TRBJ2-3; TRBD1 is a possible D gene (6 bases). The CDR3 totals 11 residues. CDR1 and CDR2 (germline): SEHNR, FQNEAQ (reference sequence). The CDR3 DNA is TGTGCAGCCCAGGGGATGGATACGCAGTATTTT. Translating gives CAAQGMDTQYF.

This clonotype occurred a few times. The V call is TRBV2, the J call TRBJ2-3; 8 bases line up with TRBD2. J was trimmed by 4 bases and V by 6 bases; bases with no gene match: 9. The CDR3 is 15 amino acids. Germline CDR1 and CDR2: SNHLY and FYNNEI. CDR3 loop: CASREMAGGADTQYF. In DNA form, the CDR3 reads TGTGCCAGCAGGGAGATGGCGGGAGGCGCAGATACGCAGTATTTT.

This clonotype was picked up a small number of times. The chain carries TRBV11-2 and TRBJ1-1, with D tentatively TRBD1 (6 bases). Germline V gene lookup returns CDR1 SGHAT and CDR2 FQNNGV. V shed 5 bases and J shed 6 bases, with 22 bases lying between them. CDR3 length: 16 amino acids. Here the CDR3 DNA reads TGTGCCAGCAGCCCCATTACAGGGAAGTGGGGACCTGAAGCTTTCTTT. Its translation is CASSPITGKWGPEAFF.

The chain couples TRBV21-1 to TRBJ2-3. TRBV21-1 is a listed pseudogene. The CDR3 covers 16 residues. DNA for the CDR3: TGTGCCAGCAGCAAAGAGGAACTGCCTAGCGGAGATACGCAGTATTTT. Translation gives CASSKEELPSGDTQYF.

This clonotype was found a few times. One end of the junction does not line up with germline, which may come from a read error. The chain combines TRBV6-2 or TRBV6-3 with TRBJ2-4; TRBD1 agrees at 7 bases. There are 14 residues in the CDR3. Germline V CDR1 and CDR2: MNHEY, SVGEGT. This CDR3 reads CASSSHRGRNIQYF. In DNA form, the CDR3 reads TGCGCCAGCAGTTCCCACAGGGGCAGGAACATTCAGTACTTC.

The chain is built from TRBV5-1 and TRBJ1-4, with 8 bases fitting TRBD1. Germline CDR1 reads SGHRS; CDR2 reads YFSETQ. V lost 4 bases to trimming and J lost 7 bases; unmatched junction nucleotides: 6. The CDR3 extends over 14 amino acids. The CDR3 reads CASSPRTGTEKLFF. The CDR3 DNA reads TGCGCCAGCAGCCCTCGGACAGGGACTGAAAAACTGTTTTTT.

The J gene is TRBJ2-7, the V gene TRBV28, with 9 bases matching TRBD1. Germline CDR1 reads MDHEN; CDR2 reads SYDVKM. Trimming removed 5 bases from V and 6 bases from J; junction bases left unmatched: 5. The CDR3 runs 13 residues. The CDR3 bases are TGTGCCAGCAGTAGGGACAGGGTAGGCGAGCAGTACTTC. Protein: CASSRDRVGEQYF. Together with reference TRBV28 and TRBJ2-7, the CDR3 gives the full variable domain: DVKVTQSSRYLVKRTGEKVFLECVQDMDHENMFWYRQDPGLGLRLIYFSYDVKMKEKGDIPEGYSVSREKKERFSLILESASTNQTSMYLCASSRDRVGEQYFGPGTRLTVT.

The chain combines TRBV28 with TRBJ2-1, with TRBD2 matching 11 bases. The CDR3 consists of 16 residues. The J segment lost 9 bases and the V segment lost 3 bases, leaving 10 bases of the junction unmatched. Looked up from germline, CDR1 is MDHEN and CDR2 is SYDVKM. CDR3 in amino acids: CASSLPRLAGRGEQFF. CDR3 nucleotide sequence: TGTGCCAGCAGTTTGCCCCGACTAGCGGGGAGGGGTGAGCAGTTCTTC. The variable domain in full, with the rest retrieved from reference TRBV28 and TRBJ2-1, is DVKVTQSSRYLVKRTGEKVFLECVQDMDHENMFWYRQDPGLGLRLIYFSYDVKMKEKGDIPEGYSVSREKKERFSLILESASTNQTSMYLCASSLPRLAGRGEQFFGPGTRLTVL.

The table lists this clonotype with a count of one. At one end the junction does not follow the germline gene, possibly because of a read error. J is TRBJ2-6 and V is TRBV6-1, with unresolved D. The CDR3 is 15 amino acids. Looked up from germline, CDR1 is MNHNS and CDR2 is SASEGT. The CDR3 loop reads CAGSLVFSGANVLTF. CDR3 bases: TGTGCCGGCAGCCTCGTATTCTCTGGGGCCAACGTCCTGACTTTC.

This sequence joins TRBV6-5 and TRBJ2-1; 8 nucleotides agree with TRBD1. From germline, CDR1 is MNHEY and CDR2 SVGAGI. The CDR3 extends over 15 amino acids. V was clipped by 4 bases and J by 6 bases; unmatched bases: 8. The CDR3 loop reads CASSSSSTGGNEQFF. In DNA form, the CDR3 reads TGTGCCAGCAGTTCCTCTTCCACAGGGGGCAATGAGCAGTTCTTC.